This T cell receptor (beta chain) stems from a study of radiation and T cells in renal cell carcinoma. The repertoire was sequenced with immunoSEQ multiplex PCR; TCRdb's copy has only in-frame clones and lacks some. The table has about 88,000 clones, about 88% seen once. This sample's time point: baseline pretreatment blood. Treatment in this sample: 15 Gy SBRT to primary tumor, nephrectomy 4 weeks later. Clear cell pathology was present in this patient's renal cell carcinoma. CDR1 is SGHRS and CDR2 is YFSETQ in the germline V gene. The CDR3 totals 15 residues. With 7 bases removed from V and 5 bases from J, the gap between germline ends came to 21 bases.

The genes are TRBV5-1 and TRBJ1-2, with TRBD1 as a possible D gene (5 bases). The specimen was blood, collected from a patient whose treatment included radiotherapy and nephrectomy. The receptor comes from a man in his fifties with renal cell carcinoma. DNA for the CDR3: TGCGCCAGCGGTAACTCGAACCAGGGTCGATATGGCTACACCTTC. Translating it yields CASGNSNQGRYGYTF. Combining the CDR3 with reference TRBV5-1 and TRBJ1-2 gives the whole variable domain KAGVTQTPRYLIKTRGQQVTLSCSPISGHRSVSWYQQTPGQGLQFLFEYFSETQRNKGNFPGRFSGRQFSNSRSEMNVSTLELGDSALYLCASGNSNQGRYGYTFGSGTRLTVV.